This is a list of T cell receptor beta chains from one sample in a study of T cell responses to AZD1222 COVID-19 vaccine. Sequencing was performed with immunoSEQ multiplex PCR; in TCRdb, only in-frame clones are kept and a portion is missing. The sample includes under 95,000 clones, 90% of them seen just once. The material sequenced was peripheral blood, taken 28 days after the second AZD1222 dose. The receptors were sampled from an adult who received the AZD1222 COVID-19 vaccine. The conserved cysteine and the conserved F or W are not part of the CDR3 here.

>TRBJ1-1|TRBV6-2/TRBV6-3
ASSYLTDSTTEAF
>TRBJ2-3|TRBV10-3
AIKVAGGSTDTQY
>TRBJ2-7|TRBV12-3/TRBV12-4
ASRQRGSYEQY
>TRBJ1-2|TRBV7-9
ASSPRTPLPYGYT
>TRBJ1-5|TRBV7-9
ASSTTGGSNQPQH
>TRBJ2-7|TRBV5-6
ASSLGQGPGEQY
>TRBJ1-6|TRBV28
ASSFSGQGLPPLH
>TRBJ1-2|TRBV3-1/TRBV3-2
ASSQGGSYYGYT
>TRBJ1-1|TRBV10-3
AISPGTEAF
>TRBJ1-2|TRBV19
ASRQGDYGYT
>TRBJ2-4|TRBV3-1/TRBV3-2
ASSLGLAANIQY
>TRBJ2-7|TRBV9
ASSVEDGGSYEQY
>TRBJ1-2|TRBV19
ASSGRFYSTHTTVYGYT
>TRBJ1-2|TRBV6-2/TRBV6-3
ASSYMDRGYT
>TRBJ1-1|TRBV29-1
SVRRQLNTEAF
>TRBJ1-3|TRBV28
ASSSVDRNTIY
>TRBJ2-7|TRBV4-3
ASSQESVGLYEQY
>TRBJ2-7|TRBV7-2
ASSLGMGRQGYRPYEQY
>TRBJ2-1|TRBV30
AWSSRGGYNEQF
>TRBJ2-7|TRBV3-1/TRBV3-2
ASSRQGAYEQY
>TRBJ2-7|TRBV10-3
ATEAGGSSYEQY
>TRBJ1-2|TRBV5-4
ASSFRDRDEYA
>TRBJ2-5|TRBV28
ASSLRYPGEQETQY
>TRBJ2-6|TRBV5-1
ASTETSGANVLT
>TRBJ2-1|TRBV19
ASRIRGGGDEQF
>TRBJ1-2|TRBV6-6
ASSYSAVQGYT
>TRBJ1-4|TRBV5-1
ASSDLATNEKLF